The clone carrying this T cell receptor (beta chain) was counted only a few times. Those enrolled, adults aged roughly 18 to 95 years, came from around 25 US areas. This record belongs to a study of blood T cell repertoires in COVID-19. Libraries were prepared by immunoSEQ multiplex PCR; TCRdb keeps only in-frame clonotypes and omits some of them. The sample comprises 200,000 to 250,000 clones, 70% to 85% of which are singletons, and approximately 1.2% rests with the top ten. After removal of 5 bases from V and 1 base from J, the junction contained 17 bases not matched to a gene. Per germline, CDR1 KGHSH and CDR2 LQKENI. CDR3 length: 20 residues.

The chain has TRBV18 and TRBJ1-1, with 12 bases identical to TRBD1. This receptor was obtained from a woman aged 40 to 50 with acute COVID-19. Sequenced input: PBMCs or T cells enriched from blood (not recorded which). The CDR3 region is CASSAIPPGQGAITNTEAFF. CDR3 bases: TGTGCCAGCTCAGCGATCCCCCCGGGACAGGGGGCTATAACGAACACTGAAGCTTTCTTT.